This entry is about one T cell receptor beta chain. CD45RO-negative CD8 cells positively selected for CCR7 made up the naive population, which excluded terminally differentiated effector memory CD45RA+ cells. The entry originates in a study of shared clonotypes between healthy human individuals. Assay execution took place at the deep level. Clones were sequenced by immunoSEQ multiplex PCR, and TCRdb holds only the in-frame ones, with some missing. The table has about 1,900,000 clones, around 96% seen once. In germline, CDR1 is ENHRY, CDR2 SYGVKD. V dropped 0 bases and J dropped 3 bases, with 17 bases sitting between them. The length of the CDR3 is 17 residues.

Material for sequencing was naive CD8+ T cells sorted from blood. The V and J genes are TRBV10-3 and TRBJ1-2; no reliable D call. This clonotype was sampled from a young man in good health. In nucleotides, the CDR3 is TGTGCCATCAGTGAGTCCCCGGGAGCCCCTAAAGACTATGGCTACACCTTC. This encodes CAISESPGAPKDYGYTF.